This passage covers 7 T cell receptor beta chains from one sample sequenced in a study of identical twins. Using its own MiXCR run on the 5' RACE reads, TCRdb lists one record per CDR3 protein. The table records 420,000 or so distinct CDR3 sequences, roughly 20% of them present only once. Input material: naive T cells sorted from blood. The receptors derive from a man aged 45-65 years in good health.

This clonotype was detected only a few times. The chain joins TRBV19 to TRBJ1-5; tentatively, D is TRBD1 (5 bases). The CDR3 has 13 residues. The V and J ends lost 2 bases and 6 bases respectively, with 8 bases between them. From germline, CDR1 is LNHDA and CDR2 SQIVND (reference sequence). The CDR3 DNA reads TGTGCCAGTAGTATACAGGGTGTTCAGCCCCAGCATTTT. It is translated as CASSIQGVQPQHF.

This clonotype was recorded a few times. The rearrangement uses TRBV4-3 and TRBJ1-1; D might be TRBD1 (5 bases). The CDR3 is 14 residues long. Germline V gene sequence: CDR1 LGHNA, CDR2 YSLEER. The V gene lost 1 base and the J gene lost 1 base, with 7 bases spanning the gap. CDR3 amino acids: CASSQVGTNTEAFF. The CDR3 region has the DNA TGCGCCAGCAGCCAAGTAGGGACGAACACTGAAGCTTTCTTT.

In this sample, this clonotype turned up many times. The V and J genes are TRBV4-3 and TRBJ2-7; D uncertain. V shed 0 bases and J shed 0 bases, with 9 bases lying between them. Germline values: CDR1 LGHNA, CDR2 YSLEER. This CDR3 contains 15 residues. As DNA, the CDR3 is TGCGCCAGCAGCCAAGATCCGCAGACCTCCTACGAGCAGTACTTC. Its translation is CASSQDPQTSYEQYF.

The chain combines TRBV5-1 with TRBJ2-3, with 8 bases that match TRBD1. Germline V CDR1 and CDR2: SGHRS, YFSETQ. CDR3 length: 16 residues. V gave up 1 base and J gave up 3 bases; unmatched junction bases: 7. CDR3 DNA sequence: TGCGCCAGCAGCTTGCAGGGGGCGGCTAGTACAGATACGCAGTATTTT. Its protein is CASSLQGAASTDTQYF.

The chain combines TRBV7-2 with TRBJ1-1; possible D gene TRBD1, 6 bases. V was cut by 2 bases and J by 6 bases, with 13 bases left in between. This CDR3 has 14 residues. The germline V gene has CDR1 SGHTA and CDR2 FQGNSA. As DNA, the CDR3 is TGTGCCAGCAGCTTAATGAGCCAGGGGCCTGAAGCTTTCTTT. Its translation is CASSLMSQGPEAFF.

This clonotype was counted a few times. The chain combines TRBV20-1 with TRBJ2-1, with TRBD1 as a possible D gene (6 bases). This CDR3 region has 15 residues. Deletions cut 6 bases from V and 0 bases from J, with 15 bases between. CDR1 DFQATT and CDR2 SNEGSKA come from the germline V gene (reference sequence). CDR3 amino acids: CSAAPTGSSYNEQFF. CDR3 nucleotides: TGCAGTGCAGCCCCTACAGGGAGCTCCTACAATGAGCAGTTCTTC.

The rearrangement links TRBV7-6 to TRBJ1-1; 7 positions agree with TRBD1. V was clipped by 3 bases and J by 3 bases; unmatched bases: 10. This CDR3 is 16 amino acids long. The germline V gene has CDR1 SGHVS and CDR2 FNYEAQ. CDR3 DNA: TGTGCCAGCAGCTTCAACCTACGGGACAGATACACTGAAGCTTTCTTT. It is translated as CASSFNLRDRYTEAFF.